The rows below give T cell receptor beta chains drawn from one sample of a study of post-analysis software for immune sequencing data. TCRdb re-called the PCR reads through MiXCR, storing one row per CDR3 protein. This sample has around 770,000 distinct CDR3 sequences, with 40% to 55% found just once. Sequences were obtained from blood. These receptors were obtained from a girl between 10 and 17 years old with multiple sclerosis. CDR3s include the opening cysteine and the closing phenylalanine or tryptophan. Fields, in order: CDR3 length, V gene, J gene, CDR3 protein.

cdr3_length: 15
v_call: TRBV7-9
j_call: TRBJ2-5
cdr3_aa: CASSFESGIRETQYF

cdr3_length: 15
v_call: TRBV7-2
j_call: TRBJ2-3
cdr3_aa: CASSLVSGSTDTQYF

cdr3_length: 16
v_call: TRBV7-2
j_call: TRBJ2-7
cdr3_aa: CASSLDTAGHHYEQYF

cdr3_length: 16
v_call: TRBV28
j_call: TRBJ2-1
cdr3_aa: CASSPPTSGLYNEQFF

cdr3_length: 16
v_call: TRBV5-5
j_call: TRBJ2-7
cdr3_aa: CASSTGIAGTGYEQYF

cdr3_length: 12
v_call: TRBV20-1
j_call: TRBJ2-4
cdr3_aa: CSASSKLSIQYF

cdr3_length: 15
v_call: TRBV12-3/TRBV12-4
j_call: TRBJ2-5
cdr3_aa: CASSLRATGGETQYF

cdr3_length: 15
v_call: TRBV28
j_call: TRBJ2-1
cdr3_aa: CASRSAGQSYNEQFF

cdr3_length: 16
v_call: TRBV13
j_call: NA
cdr3_aa: CASSPFIQGGRNIQYF

cdr3_length: 15
v_call: TRBV3-1
j_call: TRBJ2-7
cdr3_aa: CASSRQRAGGHEQYF

cdr3_length: 15
v_call: TRBV7-2
j_call: TRBJ2-7
cdr3_aa: CASSLAATGTYEQYF

cdr3_length: 15
v_call: TRBV27
j_call: TRBJ2-7
cdr3_aa: CASSNPQGIGYEQYF

cdr3_length: 13
v_call: TRBV10-3
j_call: TRBJ2-1
cdr3_aa: CAISVLASHEQFF

cdr3_length: 14
v_call: TRBV6-5
j_call: TRBJ2-1
cdr3_aa: CASTPSGRSNEQFF

cdr3_length: 15
v_call: TRBV18
j_call: TRBJ2-7
cdr3_aa: CASSLARGQGYEQYF

cdr3_length: 15
v_call: TRBV12-3/TRBV12-4
j_call: TRBJ2-7
cdr3_aa: CASSITGTRWGEQYF

cdr3_length: 17
v_call: TRBV5-5
j_call: TRBJ2-1
cdr3_aa: CASSLPLPTSSYNEQFF

cdr3_length: 15
v_call: TRBV11-2
j_call: TRBJ2-4
cdr3_aa: CASSPPTLAKNIQYF

cdr3_length: 12
v_call: TRBV29-1
j_call: TRBJ2-1
cdr3_aa: CSGEGGYNEQFF

cdr3_length: 16
v_call: TRBV28
j_call: TRBJ2-3
cdr3_aa: CASSFSLAGGTDTQYF

cdr3_length: 17
v_call: TRBV11-2
j_call: TRBJ1-1
cdr3_aa: CASSLIPRGPMNTEAFF

cdr3_length: 16
v_call: TRBV12-3/TRBV12-4
j_call: TRBJ2-3
cdr3_aa: CASSLPRAINTDTQYF

cdr3_length: 16
v_call: TRBV7-9
j_call: TRBJ2-1
cdr3_aa: CASSLVITLAYNEQFF